This record concerns one T cell receptor beta chain sequence. The antigen is undetermined. TCRdb itself ran the reads through MiXCR, one entry per CDR3 protein. The profile covers 400,000 to 600,000 distinct CDR3 sequences, with roughly 43% appearing a single time and roughly two fifths taken by the ten largest. The record originates from a study of T cell repertoires in cytomegalovirus infection. The receptor was derived from a human donor in good health (CMV status not recorded). Some clones in this sample may be carry-over from other donors' samples. Sequenced material: cultured PBMCs, taken from culture after CMV antigen stimulation.

The CDR3 sequence is CSASRVGGRGYEQYF. As DNA, the CDR3 is TGCAGTGCTAGTAGGGTCGGCGGGAGAGGGTACGAGCAGTACTTC. This chain uses TRBV20-1 with TRBJ2-7; 7 bases agree with TRBD2. J gave up 4 bases and V 3 bases, and 12 bases lay outside the gene matches. The germline gives CDR1 DFQATT, CDR2 SNEGSKA (reference sequence). The length of the CDR3 is 15 residues.